Below are 15 T cell receptor beta chains sequenced from a single sample in a study of breast tumors, draining lymph nodes, adjacent tissues. TCRdb analysed the multiplex PCR reads with MiXCR anew, one entry per CDR3 protein. Among around 140,000 distinct CDR3 sequences listed, about 31% were seen once. The lymph nodes were axillary draining lymph nodes from breast cancer patients. The sample consisted of axillary lymph node tissue. The receptors were sampled from a female donor with breast cancer. Some clones in this sample may be carry-over from other donors' samples.

This clonotype was counted at least ten times. V usage is TRBV6-2 or TRBV6-3 and J usage is TRBJ2-5; D gene unclear. CDR1 is MNHEY and CDR2 is SVGEGT in the germline V gene. The V gene lost 6 bases and the J gene lost 7 bases, with 9 bases spanning the gap. This CDR3 is built from 11 residues. CDR3 sequence reads: CASSMISTQYF. The CDR3 bases are TGTGCCAGCAGCATGATCTCGACCCAGTACTTC.

This clonotype appeared many times. This chain connects TRBV7-3 to TRBJ2-2, with 7 bases identical to TRBD1. J was trimmed by 1 base and V by 0 bases; bases with no gene match: 5. The CDR3 loop spans 17 amino acids. Germline assignment: CDR1 SGHTA and CDR2 FQGTGA. CDR3: CASSLTVGGQNTGELFF. CDR3 bases: TGTGCCAGCAGCTTAACGGTAGGGGGCCAGAACACCGGGGAGCTGTTTTTT. Full variable domain (rest looked up from reference TRBV7-3 and TRBJ2-2): GAGVSQTPSNKVTEKGKYVELRCDPISGHTALYWYRQSLGQGPEFLIYFQGTGAADDSGLPNDRFFAVRPEGSVSTLKIQRTERGDSAVYLCASSLTVGGQNTGELFFGEGSRLTVL.

This clonotype came up many times. The chain couples TRBV5-1 to TRBJ1-6; 7 nucleotides line up with TRBD1. The CDR3 is 16 amino acids. Germline V gives CDR1 SGHRS, CDR2 YFSETQ. The J segment lost 10 bases and the V segment lost 5 bases, leaving 15 bases of the junction unmatched. CDR3 residues: CASRLGSGTVQSPLHF. The CDR3 nucleotides are TGCGCCAGCAGGCTGGGGAGCGGGACAGTTCAATCACCCCTCCACTTT.

This clonotype appeared many times. The rearrangement links TRBV6-2 or TRBV6-3 to TRBJ1-2; 9 positions match TRBD1. The CDR3 is 15 amino acids. Looked up from germline, CDR1 is MNHEY and CDR2 is SVGEGT. Trimming cost V 6 bases and J 6 bases; bases outside gene matches: 11. Written as DNA, the CDR3 is TGTGCCAGCAGAGGACAGGGGAGGATGGACCATGGCTACACCTTC. Translated, it gives CASRGQGRMDHGYTF.

This clonotype was recorded many times. The chain joins TRBV2 to TRBJ1-5, with no clear D. This CDR3 region has 15 residues. The V and J ends lost 4 bases and 0 bases respectively, with 10 bases between them. In germline, CDR1 is SNHLY, CDR2 FYNNEI. The CDR3 nucleotides are TGTGCCAGCAGTGCTGACGGTTATAGCAATCAGCCCCAGCATTTT. As protein: CASSADGYSNQPQHF.

Comments on this clonotype: Relative to the germline gene, one junction end is altered; a read error may explain this. The rearrangement uses TRBV20-1 and TRBJ1-6; D is ambiguous. Germline-derived CDR1 and CDR2 are DFQATT and SNEGSKA (reference sequence). The CDR3 is 16 residues long. The DNA of the CDR3 is TGCAGTGGCCCCTTTCGGCGGCAGCTCTACAATTCACCCTTCCACTTT. This sequence encodes CSGPFRRQLYNSPFHF.

Ten or more counts support this clonotype. The rearrangement uses TRBV20-1 and TRBJ1-5, with unresolved D. Deletions cut 6 bases from V and 6 bases from J, with 15 bases between. This CDR3 has 13 amino acids. Germline V gene sequence: CDR1 DFQATT, CDR2 SNEGSKA (reference sequence). CDR3 DNA sequence: TGCAGTGCCCCTGGTGGTTGGGGTCAGCCCCAGCATTTT. Its protein is CSAPGGWGQPQHF.

The chain employs TRBV5-1 and TRBJ1-1; D may be TRBD1 (5 bases). This CDR3 comprises 15 residues. The germline V gene has CDR1 SGHRS and CDR2 YFSETQ. With 1 base removed from V and 0 bases from J, the gap between germline ends came to 10 bases. The DNA for the CDR3 is TGCGCCAGCAGCTTGTTCGGACATATGAACACTGAAGCTTTCTTT. Translating gives CASSLFGHMNTEAFF.

In the case of this clonotype: At one of its ends the junction is not consistent with the germline gene, which may arise from a read error. The chain's CDR3 is CASSQGTGVAEKLPF. DNA of the CDR3: TGTGCCAGCAGCCAAGGAACCGGGGTGGCTGAAAAACTGCCTTTT. The V and J genes are TRBV7-8 and TRBJ1-4; D uncertain. This CDR3 is built from 15 residues. CDR1 is SGHVS and CDR2 is FQNEAQ in the germline V gene.

This clonotype was recorded many times. The chain couples TRBV7-2 to TRBJ2-5; 8 nucleotides line up with TRBD1. The trim removed 1 base at V and 3 bases at J, leaving 19 bases unmatched. Germline V gene data show CDR1 as SGHTA and CDR2 as FQGNSA. The length of the CDR3 is 20 residues. The CDR3 sequence: CASSLGTGFFPAGHKETQYF. Here the CDR3 DNA reads TGTGCCAGCAGCTTAGGGACAGGGTTTTTCCCTGCTGGACACAAAGAGACCCAGTACTTC.

This clonotype was observed at least ten times. The chain recombines TRBV20-1 with TRBJ2-1, with 12 bases fitting TRBD2. Trimming cost V 4 bases and J 5 bases; bases outside gene matches: 6. This CDR3 has 15 amino acids. CDR1 DFQATT and CDR2 SNEGSKA come from the germline V gene (reference sequence). DNA of the CDR3: TGCAGTGCTACCAGACTAGCGGGGGATCACAATGAGCAGTTCTTC. Its protein is CSATRLAGDHNEQFF.

On this clonotype: A junction end diverges from the germline sequence, so it may reflect a read error. This chain connects TRBV6-2 or TRBV6-3 to TRBJ2-2, with TRBD1 matching 9 bases. The length of the CDR3 is 15 residues. Germline V gene sequence: CDR1 MNHEY, CDR2 SVGEGT. The CDR3 DNA reads TGTGCCGGCAGACCCGGGACAGGGTTCACCGGGGAGCTGTTTTTT. It is translated as CAGRPGTGFTGELFF.

This clonotype was seen a handful of times. Being one base from a much bigger clone, this may be a read error. The chain carries TRBV6-4 and TRBJ2-1; 7 bases are a match to TRBD1. J gave up 9 bases and V 5 bases, and 7 bases lay outside the gene matches. The CDR3 runs 13 residues. Germline CDR1 and CDR2: MRHNA and SNTAGT. The DNA of the CDR3 is TGTGCCAGCAGTCAAGACAGGGCCGGTGAGCAGTTCTTC. This gives the protein CASSQDRAGEQFF.

Comments on this clonotype: This CDR3 fails to terminate in the conserved phenylalanine or tryptophan, so it likely reflects a read error. The chain recombines TRBV6-5 with TRBJ1-5, with 10 bases matching TRBD1. This CDR3 is 13 amino acids long. Germline trimming cut 6 bases from V and 5 bases from J; bases unmatched to any gene: 1. Germline CDR1 MNHEY, CDR2 SVGAGI. The CDR3: CASSGTGDQPQHS. CDR3 coding DNA: TGTGCCAGCAGCGGGACAGGGGATCAGCCCCAGCATTCT.

This CDR3 reads CASSSASSGYTGELFF. The CDR3 region has the DNA TGTGCCAGCAGCTCTGCCAGCAGCGGATACACCGGGGAGCTGTTTTTT. The chain links TRBV9 to TRBJ2-2, with D perhaps TRBD2 (5 bases). Trimming took 4 bases from V and 3 from J, leaving 16 bases between them. Germline loops: CDR1 SGDLS, CDR2 YYNGEE. The CDR3 extends over 16 amino acids.